This note documents a single T cell receptor beta chain sequence. These data are taken from a study of CD8 T cells in Susac syndrome. CD8+ and CD4+ T cells from blood underwent TCR beta sequencing, which was carried out in a high-throughput format. The multiple sclerosis control group consisted of treatment-naive patients whose relapsing-remitting disease, which was either stable or active, fulfilled revised McDonald criteria. cDNA came from approximately 0.5 to 1 ug RNA primed by random hexamers. TCRdb used MiXCR to reprocess the immunoSEQ multiplex PCR reads, holding one entry per CDR3 protein. Of 250,000 to 300,000 distinct CDR3 sequences listed, around 84% are singletons. Germline V CDR1 and CDR2: SGDLS, YYNGEE. Trimming cost V 4 bases and J 7 bases, with 17 bases left between them. CDR3 length: 14 residues.

The specimen sequenced was CD8+ T cells from PBMCs. The sequence derives from a human donor with multiple sclerosis. This rearrangement joins TRBV9 to TRBJ1-2, with D tentatively TRBD1 (5 bases). The CDR3 region is CASSLGRAAFGYTF. In DNA form, the CDR3 reads TGTGCCAGCAGCCTCGGCAGGGCGGCTTTTGGCTACACCTTC.